One and the same sample provided the 15 T cell receptor beta chains below, sequenced in a study of cytomegalovirus exposure and HLA in healthy donors. With 60 Vbeta and 13 Jbeta primers, the PCR was carried out. Sequencing used immunoSEQ multiplex PCR; TCRdb keeps in-frame clones, though not all of them. The sample carries some 180,000 clones, approximately 9.5% recorded once. Sample: PBMCs. The receptors come from a woman aged 30 to 39 in good health and CMV-seropositive.

The chain recombines TRBV18 with TRBJ2-2; 8 bases line up with TRBD2. This CDR3 is built from 16 residues. Germline V lookup: CDR1 KGHSH, CDR2 LQKENI. The V and J ends lost 0 bases and 6 bases, in that order; junction bases with no gene match: 6. This CDR3 is CASSPPAGGLAGELFF. The DNA for the CDR3 is TGTGCCAGCTCACCACCGGCGGGAGGCCTGGCCGGGGAGCTGTTTTTT.

DNA for the CDR3: TGTGCCTGGAGTGTACGGGGACACGTTTTTTACGAGCAGTACTTC. This sequence encodes CAWSVRGHVFYEQYF. The chain combines TRBV30 with TRBJ2-7; perhaps TRBD1 as D (6 bases). CDR1 is GTSNPN and CDR2 is SVGIG in the germline V gene (reference sequence). Trimming removed 0 bases at V and 4 bases at J, with 16 bases between. CDR3 length: 15 amino acids. The whole variable domain, remainder taken from reference TRBV30 and TRBJ2-7, is SQTIHQWPATLVQPVGSPLSLECTVEGTSNPNLYWYRQAAGRGLQLLFYSVGIGQISSEVPQNLSASRPQDRQFILSSKKLLLSDSGFYLCAWSVRGHVFYEQYFGPGTRLTVT.

The CDR3 here is CASSWGVGVQTGELFF. CDR3 in DNA: TGTGCCAGCAGCTGGGGGGTGGGAGTACAGACCGGGGAGCTGTTTTTT. The rearrangement uses TRBV9 and TRBJ2-2, with a tentative D call TRBD2 (6 bases). Germline CDR1 SGDLS, CDR2 YYNGEE. The CDR3 runs to 16 residues. The ends were cut back, 4 bases at V and 5 bases at J, with 18 bases in the middle.

The chain couples TRBV14 to TRBJ2-7; 13 nucleotides align to TRBD2. CDR3 length equals 17 residues. Germline loops: CDR1 SGHDN, CDR2 FVKESK. The V segment lost 4 bases and the J segment 5 bases; nucleotides outside the gene matches: 11. CDR3 loop: CASSLRAGLAGVNEQYF. The CDR3 DNA reads TGTGCCAGCAGCCTAAGGGCTGGACTAGCGGGAGTAAACGAGCAGTACTTC.

The chain uses TRBV2 and TRBJ2-1; 10 bases map to TRBD2. V lost 9 bases, J lost 3 bases, and 5 bases stayed unmatched. The CDR3 is made up of 14 amino acids. Germline CDR1 SNHLY, CDR2 FYNNEI. The CDR3 protein is CARGLAANYNEQFF. The CDR3 bases are TGTGCCAGAGGACTAGCGGCCAACTACAATGAGCAGTTCTTC.

The chain combines TRBV7-9 with TRBJ1-2; D may be TRBD1 (6 bases). With 0 bases removed from V and 8 bases from J, the gap between germline ends came to 13 bases. CDR1 and CDR2 (germline): SEHNR, FQNEAQ (reference sequence). CDR3 length: 14 residues. The CDR3 here is CASSLASRGQGYTF. In DNA form, the CDR3 reads TGTGCCAGCAGCTTAGCGTCCAGGGGCCAAGGCTACACCTTC.

This clone has a handful of counts. This sequence joins TRBV6-5 and TRBJ1-1, with TRBD1 identical over 8 bases. Germline CDR1 and CDR2: MNHEY and SVGAGI. V was pared by 6 bases and J by 3 bases, with 9 bases of the junction left unmatched. The CDR3 has 15 residues. CDR3: CASRDRVGYYTEAFF. Here the CDR3 DNA reads TGTGCCAGCAGGGACAGGGTTGGGTATTACACTGAAGCTTTCTTT.

This clone was picked up a small number of times. The genes are TRBV2 and TRBJ1-1; TRBD1 is a possible D gene (5 bases). V lost 3 bases, J lost 5 bases, and 16 bases lay in between. In germline, CDR1 is SNHLY, CDR2 FYNNEI. The CDR3 runs to 15 residues. CDR3 protein: CASSDLSGYGTEAFF. CDR3 coding DNA: TGTGCCAGCAGTGATTTGTCAGGGTATGGGACTGAAGCTTTCTTT.

The J gene is TRBJ1-5, the V gene TRBV7-9; D may be TRBD1 (6 bases). The CDR3 contains 13 residues. The V gene's germline CDR1 is SEHNR and CDR2 FQNEAQ (reference sequence). Trimming stripped 5 bases from V and 5 bases from J, with 10 bases between. This CDR3 reads CASSQGRDQPQHF. The DNA for the CDR3 is TGTGCCAGCAGCCAGGGGCGCGATCAGCCCCAGCATTTT.

The chain is built from TRBV4-2 and TRBJ2-7, with 10 bases identical to TRBD2. Trimming took 0 bases from V and 0 from J; bases not matched to a gene: 8. The CDR3 is 18 amino acids. The germline V gene has CDR1 LGHNA and CDR2 YNFKEQ. CDR3 sequence: CASSQDWIAGGLSYEQYF. DNA for the CDR3: TGTGCCAGCAGCCAAGATTGGATAGCGGGAGGACTCTCCTACGAGCAGTACTTC.

V gene TRBV5-1 combines with J gene TRBJ1-1; D possibly corresponds to TRBD1 (5 bases). The CDR3 contains 13 residues. V dropped 7 bases and J dropped 1 base, with 11 bases sitting between them. CDR1 is SGHRS and CDR2 is YFSETQ in the germline V gene. The CDR3 sequence: CASWRGGNTEAFF. CDR3 in DNA: TGCGCCAGCTGGCGGGGGGGGAACACTGAAGCTTTCTTT.

This clone turned up a few times. This chain joins TRBV7-2 and TRBJ2-5, with 12 bases identical to TRBD2. The CDR3 covers 18 residues. Trimming removed 0 bases from V and 5 bases from J; junction bases left unmatched: 10. Germline CDR1 and CDR2: SGHTA and FQGNSA. CDR3 residues: CASSLAWLAGGPRETQYF. The CDR3 nucleotides are TGTGCCAGCAGCTTAGCTTGGCTAGCGGGAGGGCCGCGGGAGACCCAGTACTTC.

The genes are TRBV2 and TRBJ2-7; 7 bases are shared with TRBD1. CDR3 length equals 13 residues. Germline-derived CDR1 and CDR2 are SNHLY and FYNNEI. After removal of 4 bases from V and 4 bases from J, the junction contained 4 bases not matched to a gene. DNA of the CDR3: TGTGCCAGCAGTGGGGGACAGCGATACGAGCAGTACTTC. Encoded protein: CASSGGQRYEQYF.

This clone was picked up a small number of times. The chain uses TRBV7-2 and TRBJ1-6; D gene uncertain. This CDR3 is 12 amino acids long. Per germline, CDR1 SGHTA and CDR2 FQGNSA. V was trimmed by 5 bases and J by 4 bases, leaving 3 bases between them. Here the CDR3 reads CASSLYNSPLHF. CDR3 bases: TGTGCCAGCAGCCTATATAATTCACCCCTCCACTTT. The variable domain in full, with the rest retrieved from reference TRBV7-2 and TRBJ1-6, is GAGVSQSPSNKVTEKGKDVELRCDPISGHTALYWYRQSLGQGLEFLIYFQGNSAPDKSGLPSDRFSAERTGGSVSTLTIQRTQQEDSAVYLCASSLYNSPLHFGNGTRLTVT.

The J gene is TRBJ2-1, the V gene TRBV7-9; the match to TRBD2 covers 10 bases. Germline CDR1 is SEHNR and CDR2 is FQNEAQ (reference sequence). CDR3 length equals 17 residues. The ends lost 0 bases at V and 3 bases at J; junction bases unmatched: 5. The CDR3 DNA is TGTGCCAGCAGCTTAGCACTAGCTAGCGGGAGCTACAATGAGCAGTTCTTC. The encoded protein is CASSLALASGSYNEQFF.